Below are 8 T cell receptor beta chains sequenced from a single sample in a study of blood T cell repertoires in COVID-19. Method: immunoSEQ multiplex PCR; TCRdb's copy keeps in-frame clones and lacks some. The sample lists about 160,000 clones; about 86% were seen once. Input material: peripheral blood. The receptor set was obtained from a woman between 70 and 85 years old with acute or convalescent COVID-19.

This chain links TRBV6-5 with TRBJ1-3; tentative D call: TRBD1 (6 bases). The CDR3 is 16 amino acids. Trimming removed 2 bases at V and 0 bases at J, with 11 bases between. Germline assignment: CDR1 MNHEY and CDR2 SVGAGI. CDR3 loop: CASSYTDRFSGNTIYF. The CDR3 DNA reads TGTGCCAGCAGTTACACGGACAGATTCTCTGGAAACACCATATATTTT.

The chain couples TRBV11-3 to TRBJ2-7; unclear D gene. The V end was cut by 0 bases, the J end by 5 bases, with 17 bases between. Germline V CDR1 and CDR2: SGHNT, YENEEA. The CDR3 totals 16 residues. The CDR3 loop is CASSLDFEIGSDEQYF. CDR3 bases: TGTGCCAGCAGCTTAGACTTTGAGATCGGGTCCGACGAGCAGTACTTC.

The V gene is TRBV6-5, the J gene TRBJ2-1, with 9 nucleotides matching TRBD2. The CDR3 consists of 14 residues. V shed 5 bases and J 3 bases; nucleotides not matched to a gene: 2. The germline V gene encodes CDR1 MNHEY and CDR2 SVGAGI. The CDR3 nucleotides are TGTGCCAGCAGTCGCGGGGGGGGCTACAATGAGCAGTTCTTC. Residues: CASSRGGGYNEQFF.

This chain uses TRBV28 with TRBJ1-1, with 8 bases identical to TRBD1. Germline CDR1 is MDHEN and CDR2 is SYDVKM. V lost 5 bases to trimming and J lost 2 bases; unmatched junction nucleotides: 16. The CDR3 covers 18 residues. CDR3 in DNA: TGTGCCAGCAGTACCCATGCGCAAGGGACAGGCCCAAACACTGAAGCTTTCTTT. Translated, it gives CASSTHAQGTGPNTEAFF.

The J gene is TRBJ2-3, the V gene TRBV15; 7 nucleotides line up with TRBD2. CDR1 and CDR2 from the germline V gene are LNHNV and YYDKDF (reference sequence). The CDR3 covers 16 residues. After removal of 0 bases from V and 1 base from J, the junction contained 4 bases not matched to a gene. The CDR3, as DNA: TGTGCCACCAGCAGAGATCTGCTAGCGGGCACAGATACGCAGTATTTT. Residues: CATSRDLLAGTDTQYF.

This clone showed up just once. The V and J genes are TRBV5-1 and TRBJ2-3; TRBD2 matches 9 bases. V was clipped by 4 bases and J by 4 bases; unmatched bases: 7. This CDR3 has 15 residues. Germline CDR1 is SGHRS and CDR2 is YFSETQ. The CDR3 sequence is CASSISGRTSDTQYF. CDR3 sequence (DNA): TGCGCCAGCAGCATCAGCGGGAGGACGTCAGATACGCAGTATTTT.

The chain employs TRBV12-5 and TRBJ2-3; 9 nucleotides agree with TRBD1. From germline, CDR1 is LGHNT and CDR2 FRNRAP. CDR3 size: 15 residues. J was trimmed by 2 bases and V by 1 base; bases with no gene match: 1. The CDR3 region is CASGLGQGVTDTQYF. The CDR3 coding sequence is TGTGCTAGTGGTTTGGGACAGGGGGTCACAGATACGCAGTATTTT.

The J gene is TRBJ1-1, the V gene TRBV4-3; a weak D match, TRBD1 (6 bases). CDR1 and CDR2 from the germline V gene are LGHNA and YSLEER. The CDR3 is 13 amino acids. Trimming stripped 1 base from V and 8 bases from J, with 11 bases between. CDR3 protein: CASSQVGQSEAFF. The CDR3 bases are TGCGCCAGCAGCCAAGTTGGACAGTCAGAAGCTTTCTTT.